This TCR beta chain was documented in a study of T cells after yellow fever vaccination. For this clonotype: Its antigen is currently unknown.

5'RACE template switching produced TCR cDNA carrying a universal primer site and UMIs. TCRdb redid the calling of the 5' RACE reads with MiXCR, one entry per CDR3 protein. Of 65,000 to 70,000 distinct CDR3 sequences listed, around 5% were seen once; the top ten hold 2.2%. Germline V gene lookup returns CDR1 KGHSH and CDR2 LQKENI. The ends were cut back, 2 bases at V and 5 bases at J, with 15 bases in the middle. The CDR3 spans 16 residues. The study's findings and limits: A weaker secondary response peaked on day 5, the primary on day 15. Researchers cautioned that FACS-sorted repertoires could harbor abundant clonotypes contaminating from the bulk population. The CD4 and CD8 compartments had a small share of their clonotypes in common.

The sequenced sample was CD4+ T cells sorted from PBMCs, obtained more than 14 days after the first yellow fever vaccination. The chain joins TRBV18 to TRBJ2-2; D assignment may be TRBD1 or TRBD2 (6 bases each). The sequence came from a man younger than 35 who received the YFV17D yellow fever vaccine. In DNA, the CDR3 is TGTGCCAGCTCACCAGTCGGGGGCTCAGGAACCGGGGAGCTGTTTTTT. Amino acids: CASSPVGGSGTGELFF.